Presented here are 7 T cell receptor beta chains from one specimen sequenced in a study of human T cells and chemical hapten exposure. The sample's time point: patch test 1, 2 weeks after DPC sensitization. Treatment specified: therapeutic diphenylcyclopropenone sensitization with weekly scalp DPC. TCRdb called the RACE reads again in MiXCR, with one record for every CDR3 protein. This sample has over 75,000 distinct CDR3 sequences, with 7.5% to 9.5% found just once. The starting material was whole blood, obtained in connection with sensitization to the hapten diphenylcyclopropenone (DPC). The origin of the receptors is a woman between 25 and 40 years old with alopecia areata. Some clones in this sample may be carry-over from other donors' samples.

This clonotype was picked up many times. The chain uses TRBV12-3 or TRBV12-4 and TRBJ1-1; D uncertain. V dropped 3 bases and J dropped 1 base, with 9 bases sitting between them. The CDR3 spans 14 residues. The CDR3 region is CASSFRSSNTEAFF. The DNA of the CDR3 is TGTGCCAGCAGTTTTAGGTCATCGAACACTGAAGCTTTCTTT.

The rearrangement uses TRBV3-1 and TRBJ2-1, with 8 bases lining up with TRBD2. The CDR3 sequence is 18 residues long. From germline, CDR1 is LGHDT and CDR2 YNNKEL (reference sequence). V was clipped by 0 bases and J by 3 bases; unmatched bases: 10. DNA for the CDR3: TGTGCCAGCAGCCAAGATTTGAGCGGGGGTGTAAACTACAATGAGCAGTTCTTC. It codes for CASSQDLSGGVNYNEQFF.

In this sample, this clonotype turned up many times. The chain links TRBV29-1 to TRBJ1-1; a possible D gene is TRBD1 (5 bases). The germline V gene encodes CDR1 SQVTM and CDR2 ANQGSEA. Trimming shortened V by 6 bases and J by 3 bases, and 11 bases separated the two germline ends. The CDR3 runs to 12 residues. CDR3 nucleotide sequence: TGCAGCGTGGCCGCAGGGTACACTGAAGCTTTCTTT. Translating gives CSVAAGYTEAFF.

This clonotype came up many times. CDR3 DNA sequence: TGTGCCAGCAGCCCTCTTAGATCGAGGCTAGGAAACACCATATATTTT. It is translated as CASSPLRSRLGNTIYF. The rearrangement joins TRBV7-2 to TRBJ1-3; no reliable D call. Trimming left V 5 bases short and J 4 bases short, with 18 bases between. CDR3 length: 16 residues. Germline CDR1 SGHTA, CDR2 FQGNSA.

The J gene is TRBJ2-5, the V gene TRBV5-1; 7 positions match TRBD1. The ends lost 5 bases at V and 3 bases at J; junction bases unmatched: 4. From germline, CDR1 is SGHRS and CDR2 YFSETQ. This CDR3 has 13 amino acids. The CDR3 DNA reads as TGCGCCAGCAGTGTCACAGGGGAAGAGACCCAGTACTTC. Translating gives CASSVTGEETQYF. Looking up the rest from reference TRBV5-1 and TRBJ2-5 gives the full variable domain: KAGVTQTPRYLIKTRGQQVTLSCSPISGHRSVSWYQQTPGQGLQFLFEYFSETQRNKGNFPGRFSGRQFSNSRSEMNVSTLELGDSALYLCASSVTGEETQYFGPGTRLLVL.

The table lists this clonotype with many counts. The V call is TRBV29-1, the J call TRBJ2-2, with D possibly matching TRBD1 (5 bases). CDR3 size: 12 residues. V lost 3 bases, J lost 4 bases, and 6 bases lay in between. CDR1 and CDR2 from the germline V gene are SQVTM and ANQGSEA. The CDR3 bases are TGCAGCGTTGAGGGGCGCACCGGGGAGCTGTTTTTT. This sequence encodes CSVEGRTGELFF.

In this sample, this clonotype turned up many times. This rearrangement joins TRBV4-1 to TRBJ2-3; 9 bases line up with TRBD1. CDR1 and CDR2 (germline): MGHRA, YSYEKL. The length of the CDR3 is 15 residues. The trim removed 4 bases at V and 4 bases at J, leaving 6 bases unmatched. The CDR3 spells CASSPRDRDSDTQYF. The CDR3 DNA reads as TGCGCCAGCAGCCCCCGGGACAGGGATTCAGATACGCAGTATTTT.